Below are 10 T cell receptor beta chains sequenced from a single sample in a study of blood T cell repertoires in COVID-19. The assay was immunoSEQ multiplex PCR, and TCRdb's table has in-frame clones only and misses some. The sample lists fewer than 250,000 clones; approximately 84% were seen once. The source material was peripheral blood. These receptors came from a woman aged 70-85 years with active or convalescent COVID-19.

The rearrangement uses TRBV9 and TRBJ2-7, with D possibly TRBD1 on 5 matching bases. The CDR3 sequence is 14 residues long. V was shortened by 3 bases and J by 5 bases, with 15 bases between the two germline ends. Germline assignment: CDR1 SGDLS and CDR2 YYNGEE. CDR3 residues: CASSGGFRVHEQYF. In DNA, the CDR3 is TGTGCCAGCAGCGGAGGCTTCAGGGTCCACGAGCAGTACTTC.

The chain is built from TRBV24-1 and TRBJ2-7; D perhaps matches TRBD2 (5 bases). CDR3 length: 15 amino acids. Germline V lookup: CDR1 KGHDR, CDR2 SFDVKD. V gave up 4 bases and J gave up 4 bases, with 16 bases separating them. CDR3 nucleotide sequence: TGTGCCACCAGTGACCCTAGCCACCCCCCTTACGAGCAGTACTTC. The encoded protein is CATSDPSHPPYEQYF.

Note on this clone: The junction shows a germline mismatch at one end, possibly a read error. The CDR3 here is CASSGSINMNAEAFF. Here the CDR3 DNA reads TGTGCCAGCAGCGGGTCCATAAACATGAACGCTGAAGCTTTCTTT. This chain connects TRBV9 to TRBJ1-1, with D uncertain. Germline V lookup: CDR1 SGDLS, CDR2 YYNGEE. The CDR3 is 15 amino acids. Full variable domain (missing parts from reference TRBV9 and TRBJ1-1): DSGVTQTPKHLITATGQRVTLRCSPRSGDLSVYWYQQSLDQGLQFLIQYYNGEERAKGNILERFSAQQFPDLHSELNLSSLELGDSALYFCASSGSINMNAEAFFGQGTRLTVV.

CDR3 in DNA: TGTGCCAGCAGCTTCACAGGGTATCAGCCCCAGCATTTT. Its translation is CASSFTGYQPQHF. The chain combines TRBV7-9 with TRBJ1-5; maybe TRBD1 (6 bases). The germline CDR1 and CDR2 sequences are SEHNR and FQNEAQ (reference sequence). V was trimmed by 3 bases and J by 5 bases, leaving 8 bases between them. The CDR3 has 13 residues. The variable domain in full, completed from reference TRBV7-9 and TRBJ1-5, reads DTGVSQNPRHKITKRGQNVTFRCDPISEHNRLYWYRQTLGQGPEFLTYFQNEAQLEKSRLLSDRFSAERPKGSFSTLEIQRTEQGDSAMYLCASSFTGYQPQHFGDGTRLSIL.

The chain is built from TRBV5-1 and TRBJ2-3; 7 bases align to TRBD2. The germline CDR1 and CDR2 sequences are SGHRS and YFSETQ. The CDR3 loop spans 18 amino acids. V lost 0 bases and J lost 0; bases outside the gene matches: 10. CDR3 in amino acids: CASSLVPRLAASTDTQYF. In DNA, the CDR3 is TGCGCCAGCAGCTTGGTCCCTCGGCTAGCGGCTAGCACAGATACGCAGTATTTT.

V usage is TRBV10-3 and J usage is TRBJ2-7; 9 positions agree with TRBD1. Germline V gene data show CDR1 as ENHRY and CDR2 as SYGVKD. Trimming at V came to 4 bases and at J to 7 bases, leaving 8 bases not matched to a gene. The CDR3 totals 14 residues. The CDR3 spells CAISAGTGSEEQYF. CDR3 sequence (DNA): TGTGCCATCAGTGCAGGGACAGGGTCGGAAGAGCAGTACTTC.

The chain recombines TRBV18 with TRBJ1-1; no clear D gene. The germline gives CDR1 KGHSH, CDR2 LQKENI. The CDR3 has 11 amino acids. V shed 6 bases and J shed 4 bases, with 6 bases lying between them. The CDR3 region has the DNA TGTGCCAGCTCGCCCGGCACTGAAGCTTTCTTT. It is translated as CASSPGTEAFF.

The chain uses TRBV21-1 and TRBJ2-7; the table names TRBD2, a call not compared with the DNA. TRBV21-1 represents a pseudogene. The CDR3 runs 19 residues. As DNA, the CDR3 is TGTGCCAGCAGCAAAGGAACTAGCGGGACAATCTCAAGCTCCTACGAGCAGTACTTC. This encodes CASSKGTSGTISSSYEQYF.

This clone was found once. The rearrangement uses TRBV11-2 and TRBJ2-7; TRBD2 agrees at 7 bases. Trimming at V came to 3 bases and at J to 4 bases, leaving 9 bases not matched to a gene. CDR1 is SGHAT, CDR2 FQNNGV, per germline. This CDR3 has 15 amino acids. The CDR3 DNA reads TGTGCCAGCAGCTTCATGACTACTAGCGTGTACGAGCAGTACTTC. Its protein is CASSFMTTSVYEQYF.

V usage is TRBV7-6 and J usage is TRBJ2-3, with TRBD2 matching 14 bases. The V gene's germline CDR1 is SGHVS and CDR2 FNYEAQ. V lost 5 bases, J lost 2 bases, and 3 bases stayed unmatched. The CDR3 runs 16 residues. The CDR3 nucleotides are TGTGCCAGCAGCACGGGACTAGCGGGAGCCACAGATACGCAGTATTTT. This gives the protein CASSTGLAGATDTQYF.